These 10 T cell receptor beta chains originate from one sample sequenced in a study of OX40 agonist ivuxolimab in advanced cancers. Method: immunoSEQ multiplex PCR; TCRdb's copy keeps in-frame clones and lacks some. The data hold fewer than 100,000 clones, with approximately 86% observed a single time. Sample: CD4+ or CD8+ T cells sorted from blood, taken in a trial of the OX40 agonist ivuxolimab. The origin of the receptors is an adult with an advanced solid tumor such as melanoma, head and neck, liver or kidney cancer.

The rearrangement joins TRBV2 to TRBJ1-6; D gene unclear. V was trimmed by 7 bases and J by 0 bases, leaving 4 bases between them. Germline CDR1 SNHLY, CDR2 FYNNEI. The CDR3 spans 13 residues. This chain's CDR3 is CASTISYNSPLHF. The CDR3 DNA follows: TGTGCCAGCACCATCTCCTATAATTCACCCCTCCACTTT.

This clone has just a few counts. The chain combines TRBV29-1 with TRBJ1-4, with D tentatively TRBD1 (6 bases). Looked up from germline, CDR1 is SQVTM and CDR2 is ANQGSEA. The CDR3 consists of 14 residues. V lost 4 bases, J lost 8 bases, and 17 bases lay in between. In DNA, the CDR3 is TGCAGCGTTGTATCAGGCAGGGGAGACGAAAAACTGTTTTTT. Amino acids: CSVVSGRGDEKLFF.

The CDR3, as DNA: TGTGCCAGCAGCTTGCGGGGTACTGAGCAGTTCTTC. It translates to CASSLRGTEQFF. The genes are TRBV7-9 and TRBJ2-1; perhaps TRBD2 as D (6 bases). This CDR3 comprises 12 residues. From germline, CDR1 is SEHNR and CDR2 FQNEAQ (reference sequence). V was cut by 3 bases and J by 9 bases, with 9 bases left in between.

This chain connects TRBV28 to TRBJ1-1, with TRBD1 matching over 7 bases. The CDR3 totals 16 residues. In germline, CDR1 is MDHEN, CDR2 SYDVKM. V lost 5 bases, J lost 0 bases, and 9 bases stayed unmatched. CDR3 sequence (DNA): TGTGCCAGCAGTCCAACAGGGGTCCCTATGAACACTGAAGCTTTCTTT. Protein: CASSPTGVPMNTEAFF.

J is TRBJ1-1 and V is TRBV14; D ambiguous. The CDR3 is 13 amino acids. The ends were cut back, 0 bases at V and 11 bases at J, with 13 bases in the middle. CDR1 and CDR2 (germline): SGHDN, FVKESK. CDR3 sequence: CASSQDGRGGAFF. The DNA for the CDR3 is TGTGCCAGCAGCCAAGACGGTCGGGGAGGCGCTTTCTTT.

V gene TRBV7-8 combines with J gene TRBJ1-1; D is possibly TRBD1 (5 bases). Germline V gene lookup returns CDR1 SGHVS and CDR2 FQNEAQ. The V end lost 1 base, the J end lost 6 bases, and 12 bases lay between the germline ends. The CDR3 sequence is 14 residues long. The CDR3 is CASSLDRNLPEAFF. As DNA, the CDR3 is TGTGCCAGCAGCTTAGACAGGAACCTTCCTGAAGCTTTCTTT.

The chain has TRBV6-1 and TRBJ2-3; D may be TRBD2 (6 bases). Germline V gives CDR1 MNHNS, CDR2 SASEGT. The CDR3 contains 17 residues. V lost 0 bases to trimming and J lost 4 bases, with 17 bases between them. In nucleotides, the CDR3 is TGTGCCAGCAGTGAAGCGCTTAGGGCGGGGACCCCAGATACGCAGTATTTT. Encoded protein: CASSEALRAGTPDTQYF.

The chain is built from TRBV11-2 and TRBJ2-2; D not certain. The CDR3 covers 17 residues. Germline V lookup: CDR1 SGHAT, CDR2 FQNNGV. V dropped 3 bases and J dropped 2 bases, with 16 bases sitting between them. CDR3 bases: TGTGCCAGCAGCTTTATCTTAGGGCGGCGCAACACCGGGGAGCTGTTTTTT. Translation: CASSFILGRRNTGELFF. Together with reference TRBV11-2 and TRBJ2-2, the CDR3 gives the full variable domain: EAGVAQSPRYKIIEKRQSVAFWCNPISGHATLYWYQQILGQGPKLLIQFQNNGVVDDSQLPKDRFSAERLKGVDSTLKIQPAKLEDSAVYLCASSFILGRRNTGELFFGEGSRLTVL.

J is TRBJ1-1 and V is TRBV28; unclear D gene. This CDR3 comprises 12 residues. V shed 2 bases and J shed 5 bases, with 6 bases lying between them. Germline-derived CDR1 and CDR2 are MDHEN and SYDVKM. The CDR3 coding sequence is TGTGCCAGCAGTTTAAGGATGACTGAAGCTTTCTTT. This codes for CASSLRMTEAFF.

In nucleotides, the CDR3 is TGTGCCAGTAGTTCCGGGACTAGCGGGGGGGCCGTAGATACGCAGTATTTT. Translation gives CASSSGTSGGAVDTQYF. The chain combines TRBV19 with TRBJ2-3; 16 nucleotides align to TRBD2. V was pared by 5 bases and J by 5 bases, with 7 bases of the junction left unmatched. The CDR3 is made up of 17 amino acids. CDR1 is LNHDA and CDR2 is SQIVND in the germline V gene (reference sequence).